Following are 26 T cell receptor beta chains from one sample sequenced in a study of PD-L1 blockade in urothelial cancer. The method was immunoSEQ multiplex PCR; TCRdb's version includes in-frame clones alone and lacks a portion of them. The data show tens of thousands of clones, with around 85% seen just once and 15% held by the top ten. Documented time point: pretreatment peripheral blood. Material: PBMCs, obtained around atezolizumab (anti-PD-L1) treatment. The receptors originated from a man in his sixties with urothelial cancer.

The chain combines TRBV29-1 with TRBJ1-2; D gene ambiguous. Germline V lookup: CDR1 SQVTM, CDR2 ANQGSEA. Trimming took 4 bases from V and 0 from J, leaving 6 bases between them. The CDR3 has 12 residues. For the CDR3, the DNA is TGCAGCGTTGGTCCGGCTAACTATGGCTACACCTTC. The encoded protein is CSVGPANYGYTF.

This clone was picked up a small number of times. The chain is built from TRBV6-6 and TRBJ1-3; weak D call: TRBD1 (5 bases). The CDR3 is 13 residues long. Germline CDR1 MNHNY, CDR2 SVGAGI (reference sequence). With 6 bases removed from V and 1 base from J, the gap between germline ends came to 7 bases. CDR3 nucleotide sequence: TGTGCCAGCAGCTCAGGGTCTGGAAACACCATATATTTT. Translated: CASSSGSGNTIYF.

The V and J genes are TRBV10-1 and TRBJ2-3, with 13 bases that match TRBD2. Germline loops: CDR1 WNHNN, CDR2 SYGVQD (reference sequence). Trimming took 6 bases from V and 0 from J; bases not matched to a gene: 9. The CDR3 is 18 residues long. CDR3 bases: TGCGCCAGCAGCGGACTAGCGGGGGCCCCCTCTAGCACAGATACGCAGTATTTT. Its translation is CASSGLAGAPSSTDTQYF.

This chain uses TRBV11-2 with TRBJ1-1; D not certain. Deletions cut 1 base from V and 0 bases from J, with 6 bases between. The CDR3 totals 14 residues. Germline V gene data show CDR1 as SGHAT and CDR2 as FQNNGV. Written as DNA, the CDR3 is TGTGCCAGCAGCTTAGTGAGGGTGAACACTGAAGCTTTCTTT. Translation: CASSLVRVNTEAFF.

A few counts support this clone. CDR3 protein: CSVGWPGTTNEKLFF. The CDR3 DNA follows: TGCAGCGTCGGCTGGCCCGGGACAACTAATGAAAAACTGTTTTTT. V is TRBV29-1 and J is TRBJ1-4; unclear D gene. Deletions cut 6 bases from V and 0 bases from J, with 14 bases between. Germline values: CDR1 SQVTM, CDR2 ANQGSEA. This CDR3 spans 15 amino acids.

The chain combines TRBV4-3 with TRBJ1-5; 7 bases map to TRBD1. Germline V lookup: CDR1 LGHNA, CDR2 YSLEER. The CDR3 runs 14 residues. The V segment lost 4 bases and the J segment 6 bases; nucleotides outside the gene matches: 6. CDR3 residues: CASSLRTGGQPQHF. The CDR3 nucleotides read TGCGCCAGCAGCCTAAGGACAGGTGGTCAGCCCCAGCATTTT.

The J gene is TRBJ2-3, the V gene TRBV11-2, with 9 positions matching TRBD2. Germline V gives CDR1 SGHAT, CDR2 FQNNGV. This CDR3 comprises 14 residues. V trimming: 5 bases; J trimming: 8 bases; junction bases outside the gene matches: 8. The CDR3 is CASSPRGSGGTQYF. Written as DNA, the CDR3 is TGTGCCAGCAGCCCGAGGGGTAGCGGGGGTACGCAGTATTTT.

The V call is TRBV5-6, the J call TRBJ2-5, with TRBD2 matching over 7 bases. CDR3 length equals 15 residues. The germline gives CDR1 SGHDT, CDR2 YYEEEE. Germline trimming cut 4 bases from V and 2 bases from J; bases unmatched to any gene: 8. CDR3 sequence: CASSPPTSEQETQYF. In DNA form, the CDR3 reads TGTGCCAGCAGCCCACCAACTAGCGAGCAAGAGACCCAGTACTTC. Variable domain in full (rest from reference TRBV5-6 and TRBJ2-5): DAGVTQSPTHLIKTRGQQVTLRCSPKSGHDTVSWYQQALGQGPQFIFQYYEEEERQRGNFPDRFSGHQFPNYSSELNVNALLLGDSALYLCASSPPTSEQETQYFGPGTRLLVL.

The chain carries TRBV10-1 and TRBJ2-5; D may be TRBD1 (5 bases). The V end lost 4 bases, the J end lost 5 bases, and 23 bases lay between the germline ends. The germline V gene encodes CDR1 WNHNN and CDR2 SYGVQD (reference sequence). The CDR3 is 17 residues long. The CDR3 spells CASSGSSGQGHGETQYF. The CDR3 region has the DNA TGCGCCAGCAGTGGTTCGTCTGGGCAGGGTCACGGGGAGACCCAGTACTTC.

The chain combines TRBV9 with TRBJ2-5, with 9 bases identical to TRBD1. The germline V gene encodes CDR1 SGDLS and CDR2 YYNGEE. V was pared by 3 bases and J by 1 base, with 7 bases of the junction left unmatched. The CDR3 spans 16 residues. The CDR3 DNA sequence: TGTGCCAGCAGCGCAGGCCTGGGACAGGGCCAAGAGACCCAGTACTTC. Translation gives CASSAGLGQGQETQYF.

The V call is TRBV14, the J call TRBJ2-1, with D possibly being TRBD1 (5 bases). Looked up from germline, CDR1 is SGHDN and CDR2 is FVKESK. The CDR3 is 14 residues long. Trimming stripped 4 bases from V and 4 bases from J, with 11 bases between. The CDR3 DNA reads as TGTGCCAGCAGCCCGCTCACAGGTTACAATGAGCAGTTCTTC. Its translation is CASSPLTGYNEQFF.

Here the CDR3 reads CASSIAFRGTLSNQPQHF. The CDR3 DNA sequence: TGTGCCAGTAGTATAGCCTTCAGGGGGACACTTAGCAATCAGCCCCAGCATTTT. This chain links TRBV19 with TRBJ1-5, with 7 positions matching TRBD1. Germline trimming cut 1 base from V and 0 bases from J; bases unmatched to any gene: 9. CDR1 LNHDA and CDR2 SQIVND come from the germline V gene (reference sequence). This CDR3 region has 18 residues. The full variable domain, with the rest looked up from reference TRBV19 and TRBJ1-5, is DGGITQSPKYLFRKEGQNVTLSCEQNLNHDAMYWYRQDPGQGLRLIYYSQIVNDFQKGDIAEGYSVSREKKESFPLTVTSAQKNPTAFYLCASSIAFRGTLSNQPQHFGDGTRLSIL.

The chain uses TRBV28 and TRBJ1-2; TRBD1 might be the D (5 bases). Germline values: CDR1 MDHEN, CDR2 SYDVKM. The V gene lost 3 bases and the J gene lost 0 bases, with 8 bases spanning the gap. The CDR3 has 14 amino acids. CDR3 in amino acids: CASSFQGSNYGYTF. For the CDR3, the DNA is TGTGCCAGCAGTTTTCAGGGATCTAACTATGGCTACACCTTC.

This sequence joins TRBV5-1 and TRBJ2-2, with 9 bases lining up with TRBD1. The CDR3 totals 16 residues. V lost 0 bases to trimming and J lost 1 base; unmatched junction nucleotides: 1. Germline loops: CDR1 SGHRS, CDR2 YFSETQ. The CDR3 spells CASSLAGQGNTGELFF. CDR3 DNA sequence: TGCGCCAGCAGCTTGGCGGGACAGGGGAACACCGGGGAGCTGTTTTTT.

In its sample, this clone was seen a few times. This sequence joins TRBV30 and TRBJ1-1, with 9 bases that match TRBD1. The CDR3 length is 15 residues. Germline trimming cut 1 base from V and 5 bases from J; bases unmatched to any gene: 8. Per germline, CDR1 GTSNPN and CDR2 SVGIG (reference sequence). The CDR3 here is CAWSAPGQGRTEAFF. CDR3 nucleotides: TGTGCCTGGAGTGCTCCGGGACAGGGACGGACTGAAGCTTTCTTT.

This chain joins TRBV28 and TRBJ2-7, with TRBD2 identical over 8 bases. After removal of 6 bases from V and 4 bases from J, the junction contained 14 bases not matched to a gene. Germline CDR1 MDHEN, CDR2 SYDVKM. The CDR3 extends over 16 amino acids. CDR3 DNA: TGTGCCAGCAGCCACCCTCGGATAGCGGGGAAATACGAGCAGTACTTC. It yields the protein CASSHPRIAGKYEQYF.

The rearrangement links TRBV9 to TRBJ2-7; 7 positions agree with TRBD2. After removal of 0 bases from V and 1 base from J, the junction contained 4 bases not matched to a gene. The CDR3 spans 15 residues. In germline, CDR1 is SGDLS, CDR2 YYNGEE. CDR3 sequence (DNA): TGTGCCAGCAGCGTAGCGGGGGGTACTTCCTACGAGCAGTACTTC. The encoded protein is CASSVAGGTSYEQYF. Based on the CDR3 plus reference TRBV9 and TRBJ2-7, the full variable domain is DSGVTQTPKHLITATGQRVTLRCSPRSGDLSVYWYQQSLDQGLQFLIQYYNGEERAKGNILERFSAQQFPDLHSELNLSSLELGDSALYFCASSVAGGTSYEQYFGPGTRLTVT.

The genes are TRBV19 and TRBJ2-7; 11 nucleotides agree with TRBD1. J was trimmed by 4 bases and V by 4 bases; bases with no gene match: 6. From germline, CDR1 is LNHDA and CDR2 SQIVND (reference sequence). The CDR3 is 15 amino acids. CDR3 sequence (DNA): TGTGCCAGTAGTAGAGGGACAGGGGGGACATACGAGCAGTACTTC. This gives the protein CASSRGTGGTYEQYF.

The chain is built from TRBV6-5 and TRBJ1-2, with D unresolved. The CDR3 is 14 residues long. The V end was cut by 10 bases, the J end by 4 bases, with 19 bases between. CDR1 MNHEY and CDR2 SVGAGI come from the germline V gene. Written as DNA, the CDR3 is TGTGCCACAGCAGGTTATCTCTACTCCTATGGCTACACCTTC. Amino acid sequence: CATAGYLYSYGYTF.

The CDR3 is CASSRTTNTEAFF. In DNA, the CDR3 is TGTGCCAGCAGCCGGACAACGAACACTGAAGCTTTCTTT. The chain joins TRBV7-9 to TRBJ1-1, with a tentative D call TRBD1 (5 bases). The CDR3 sequence is 13 residues long. Trimming pared 5 bases from V and 1 base from J, leaving 8 bases between. The germline CDR1 and CDR2 sequences are SEHNR and FQNEAQ (reference sequence). Variable domain in full (rest from reference TRBV7-9 and TRBJ1-1): DTGVSQNPRHKITKRGQNVTFRCDPISEHNRLYWYRQTLGQGPEFLTYFQNEAQLEKSRLLSDRFSAERPKGSFSTLEIQRTEQGDSAMYLCASSRTTNTEAFFGQGTRLTVV.

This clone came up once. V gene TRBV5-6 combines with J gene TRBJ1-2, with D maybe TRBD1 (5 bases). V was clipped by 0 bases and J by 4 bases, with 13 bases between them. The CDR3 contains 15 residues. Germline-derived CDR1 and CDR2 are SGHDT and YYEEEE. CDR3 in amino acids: CASSLAGGWGYGYTF. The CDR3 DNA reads TGTGCCAGCAGCTTGGCCGGGGGATGGGGCTATGGCTACACCTTC.

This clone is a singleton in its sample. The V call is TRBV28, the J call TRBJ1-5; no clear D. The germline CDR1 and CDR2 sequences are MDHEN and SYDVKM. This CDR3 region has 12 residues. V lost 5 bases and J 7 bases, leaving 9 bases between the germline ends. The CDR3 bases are TGTGCCAGCAGTACGACACCCCAGCCCCAGCATTTT. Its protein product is CASSTTPQPQHF. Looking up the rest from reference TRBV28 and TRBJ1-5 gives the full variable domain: DVKVTQSSRYLVKRTGEKVFLECVQDMDHENMFWYRQDPGLGLRLIYFSYDVKMKEKGDIPEGYSVSREKKERFSLILESASTNQTSMYLCASSTTPQPQHFGDGTRLSIL.

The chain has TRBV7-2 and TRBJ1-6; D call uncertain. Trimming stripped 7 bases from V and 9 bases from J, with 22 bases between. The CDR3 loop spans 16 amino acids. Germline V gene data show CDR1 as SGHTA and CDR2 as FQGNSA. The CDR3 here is CASTQSGLGSGSPLHF. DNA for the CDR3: TGTGCCAGCACTCAATCGGGCCTCGGTAGCGGTTCACCCCTCCACTTT.

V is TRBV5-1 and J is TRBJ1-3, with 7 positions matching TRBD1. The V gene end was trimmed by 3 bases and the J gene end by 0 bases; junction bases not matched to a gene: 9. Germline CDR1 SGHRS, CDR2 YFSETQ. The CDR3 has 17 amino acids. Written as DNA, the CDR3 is TGCGCCAGCAGCTCCGGGACAGCACCTCTCTCTGGAAACACCATATATTTT. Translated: CASSSGTAPLSGNTIYF.

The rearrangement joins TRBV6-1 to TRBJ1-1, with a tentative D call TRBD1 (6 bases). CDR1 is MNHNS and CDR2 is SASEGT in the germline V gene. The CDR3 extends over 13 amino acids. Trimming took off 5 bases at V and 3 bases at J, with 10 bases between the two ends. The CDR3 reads CASSKQGYTEAFF. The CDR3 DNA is TGTGCCAGCAGTAAACAGGGTTACACTGAAGCTTTCTTT.

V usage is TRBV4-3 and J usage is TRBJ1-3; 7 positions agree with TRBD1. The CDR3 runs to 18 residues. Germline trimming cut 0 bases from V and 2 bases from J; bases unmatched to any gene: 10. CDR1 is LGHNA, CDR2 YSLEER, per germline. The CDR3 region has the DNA TGCGCCAGCAGCCAAGATGAGGTCGGACAGGTTGCTGGAAACACCATATATTTT. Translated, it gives CASSQDEVGQVAGNTIYF.